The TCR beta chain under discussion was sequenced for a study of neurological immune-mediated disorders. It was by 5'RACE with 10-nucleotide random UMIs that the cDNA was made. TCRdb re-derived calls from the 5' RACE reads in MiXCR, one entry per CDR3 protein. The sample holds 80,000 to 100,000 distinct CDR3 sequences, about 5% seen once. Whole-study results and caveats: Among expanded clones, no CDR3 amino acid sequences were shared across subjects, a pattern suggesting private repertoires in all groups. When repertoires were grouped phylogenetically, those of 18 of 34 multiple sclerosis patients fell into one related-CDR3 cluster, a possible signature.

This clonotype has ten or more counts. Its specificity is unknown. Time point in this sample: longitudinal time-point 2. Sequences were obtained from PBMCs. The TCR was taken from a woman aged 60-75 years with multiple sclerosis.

CDR3 nucleotides: TGCGCCAGCAGCTTGGGTAGTACGTCCACCGGGGAGCTGTTTTTT. Its protein product is CASSLGSTSTGELFF. V usage is TRBV5-1 and J usage is TRBJ2-2; D is unresolved. Looked up from germline, CDR1 is SGHRS and CDR2 is YFSETQ. V lost 0 bases to trimming and J lost 4 bases, with 10 bases between them. This CDR3 is built from 15 residues.